This is a list of T cell receptor beta chains from one sample in a study of blood T cell repertoires in COVID-19. The method was immunoSEQ multiplex PCR; TCRdb's version includes in-frame clones alone and lacks a portion of them. The table lists roughly 140,000 clones, 80% to 90% of them singletons. The sample taken for sequencing was peripheral blood. Receptors originate from a woman aged 35 to 49 with acute or convalescent COVID-19. CDR3s include the opening cysteine and the closing phenylalanine or tryptophan. The D gene is left open where the match is weak. Clone sizes are given selectively: once, few, many, or a class where the clone is expanded.

v_call	j_call	clone_size	d_call	cdr3_nt	cdr3_aa
TRBV2	TRBJ1-5	.	.	TGTGCCAGCAGACAGACAGGACCTAATCAGCCCCAGCATTTT	CASRQTGPNQPQHF
TRBV27	TRBJ2-1	.	.	TGTGCCAGCAGTTTGGGTGGGAGCTCCTACAATGAGCAGTTCTTC	CASSLGGSSYNEQFF
TRBV4-1	TRBJ1-4	.	.	TGCGCCAGCAGCCAACCGATCGGGAGTGCGGCTAATGAAAAACTGTTTTTT	CASSQPIGSAANEKLFF
TRBV5-1	TRBJ1-6	.	TRBD1	TGCGCCAGCAGCTCAAATCCGGGACAGGGGGAGGCACCCCTCCACTTT	CASSSNPGQGEAPLHF
TRBV29-1	TRBJ2-7	.	TRBD1	TGCAGCGTAGGCCCGGGACAGGGGAACGAGCAGTACTTC	CSVGPGQGNEQYF
TRBV18	TRBJ2-1	.	.	TGTGCCAGCTCACCACCTGGTTGGGCCGAGAGCCCCAATGAGCAGTTCTTC	CASSPPGWAESPNEQFF
TRBV6-2/TRBV6-3	TRBJ2-1	.	.	TGTGCCAGCAGTTACTCAGTTTGGGCCGAGCAGTTCTTC	CASSYSVWAEQFF
TRBV4-1	TRBJ1-2	once	.	TGCGCCAGCAGCCAAGTGGGCAGGTTGGACTATGGCTACACCTTC	CASSQVGRLDYGYTF
TRBV2	TRBJ2-1	.	.	TGTGCCAGCAGTGAACGGGTAGCGTACAATGAGCAGTTCTTC	CASSERVAYNEQFF
TRBV5-1	TRBJ1-3	.	TRBD1	TGCGCCAGCAGCCTAGGGACAGGGGACTCTGGAAACACCATATATTTT	CASSLGTGDSGNTIYF
TRBV4-2	TRBJ1-6	.	.	TGTGCCAGCAGCCTGACTCTAGATTCACCCCTCCACTTT	CASSLTLDSPLHF
TRBV7-8	TRBJ2-7	.	.	TGTGCCAGCAGCCGAGGAGGGTTCCCGTTCTCCTACGAGCAGTACTTC	CASSRGGFPFSYEQYF
TRBV30	TRBJ2-5	.	.	TGTGCCTGGCGCCCGGACATAGAGACCCAGTACTTC	CAWRPDIETQYF
TRBV28	TRBJ2-1	once	TRBD2	TGTGCCAGCAGAGTCGCGAAGAGGGGGACTAGCAGCTATGAGCAGTTCTTC	CASRVAKRGTSSYEQFF
TRBV13	TRBJ2-7	.	TRBD1	TGTGCCAGCAGCCCGGGGACAGGGGAGGGCTCCTACGAGCAGTACTTC	CASSPGTGEGSYEQYF
TRBV10-1	TRBJ2-2	.	.	TGCGCCAGCAGTGAGGCCTTCGGAGTCGGGGAGCTGTTTTTT	CASSEAFGVGELFF
TRBV19	TRBJ1-2	.	.	TGTGCCAGTAGTACCACCGACAAAACTGGCTACACCTTC	CASSTTDKTGYTF
TRBV6-5	TRBJ2-1	.	.	TGTGCCAGCAGTCAATACTACACCTCCTACAATGAGCAGTTCTTC	CASSQYYTSYNEQFF
TRBV5-6	TRBJ2-1	.	.	TGTGCCAGCAGCGCTGAATTAAGCGCGGAGCAGTTCTTC	CASSAELSAEQFF
TRBV3-1/TRBV3-2	TRBJ2-1	once	.	TGTGCCAGCAGCCAAGATTTGACAGCGGGCTATGAGCAGTTCTTC	CASSQDLTAGYEQFF
TRBV11-3	TRBJ1-1	.	.	TGTGCCAGCAGCCCCGGGCGGGGGAACACTGAAGCTTTCTTT	CASSPGRGNTEAFF
TRBV5-4	TRBJ2-5	once	TRBD2	TGTGCCAGCAGCTTGGCCTGGCCTAGCGGCCAAGAGACCCAGTACTTC	CASSLAWPSGQETQYF
TRBV9	TRBJ2-7	.	TRBD2	TGTGCCAGCAGCCCTCAGACTAGCGCTGTCTACGAGCAGTACTTC	CASSPQTSAVYEQYF
TRBV11-3	TRBJ2-7	.	.	TGTGCCAGCAGCTTGCTACGGGGGAAGACGGGGGAGCAGTACTTC	CASSLLRGKTGEQYF
TRBV7-9	TRBJ1-1	.	TRBD1	TGTGCCAGCAGCTCCTCTGGACAGGGAACCACTGAAGCTTTCTTT	CASSSSGQGTTEAFF
TRBV5-6	TRBJ1-5	.	.	TGTGCCAGCAGCTTGGATTCGGGTACCCAGCATTTT	CASSLDSGTQHF
TRBV7-8	TRBJ1-6	.	.	TGTGCCAGCAGCTCAGAACCCAACAGGTCTTGGAATTCACCCCTCCACTTT	CASSSEPNRSWNSPLHF
TRBV2	TRBJ1-2	.	.	TGTGCCAGCAGTGAAGGGGCAGGGGCAAACTATGGCTACACCTTC	CASSEGAGANYGYTF
TRBV2	TRBJ2-4	.	.	TGTGCCAGCAGCTTCCTGTGGGGGGGCGCTGGCAAAAACATTCAGTACTTC	CASSFLWGGAGKNIQYF
TRBV5-1	TRBJ1-2	.	.	TGCGCCAGCAGCTTGGAGGGGAACTATGGCTACACCTTC	CASSLEGNYGYTF
TRBV4-1	TRBJ2-7	.	.	TGCGCCAGCAGCTCACTAGGATTCAACGAGCAGTACTTC	CASSSLGFNEQYF
TRBV29-1	TRBJ1-2	.	TRBD1	TGCAGCGTCGCCGACAGGGGGGGATATGGCTACACCTTC	CSVADRGGYGYTF
TRBV10-3	TRBJ1-2	.	.	TGTGCCACCGAAAAAGGGGATTTGTATGGTTATGGCTACACCTTC	CATEKGDLYGYGYTF
TRBV27	TRBJ2-3	.	TRBD2	TGTGCCAGCAGTTTATTTGAGACTAGCGGGATTCATGACACAGATACGCAGTATTTT	CASSLFETSGIHDTDTQYF
TRBV6-2/TRBV6-3	TRBJ2-7	.	.	TGTGCCAGCAGTTATGTTGCTCGGGAGCAGTACTTC	CASSYVAREQYF
TRBV27	TRBJ1-2	.	.	TGTGCCAGCAGTTTAAGGCAGGGCTTTGGCTACACCTTC	CASSLRQGFGYTF
TRBV6-5	TRBJ1-2	.	TRBD1	TGTGCCAGCAGTTACGAGACAGGGTATGGCTACACCTTC	CASSYETGYGYTF
TRBV11-2	TRBJ2-7	.	.	TGTGCCAGCAGCTTACCTTTTCGGGGAACCTACGAGCAGTACTTC	CASSLPFRGTYEQYF